Below, 3 T cell receptor beta chains from the same sample are listed, as sequenced in a study of HIV-infected children after antiretroviral therapy interruption (dated 2019 in TCRdb). Reading the label with the study, this specimen's treatment or condition is: PENTA 11 planned treatment interruption arm or continuous ART arm. The method behind the library was 3' RACE. The listed sequencing device is Illumina MiSeq. To correct PCR amplification bias, TCR libraries were generated from RNA with a 3' RACE protocol that used unique molecular identifiers. TCRdb reanalyzed the raw reads on its own, using fastp at Q25 for trimming and MiXCR for clone calling, and kept in-frame beta chains. Rows are combined by CDR3 protein, so each entry shows the most common genes and DNA. Within this sample are about 89,000 distinct CDR3 sequences, with 5.5% to 8.5% of them counted one time only. More than 0.95% of the sample goes to the ten largest clones.

The sequenced sample was CD45RA+ CD4+ T cells from PBMCs, pooled from several time points, obtained from a donor given antiretroviral therapy, either interrupted or continuous. The meaning of the sample's cell subset or site label: naive CD4+ CD45RA+ CD45RO- T cells. The receptors stem from a pool of human donors with HIV.

The V gene is TRBV6-9, the J gene TRBJ2-1, with D perhaps TRBD1 (5 bases). There are 15 residues in the CDR3. Trimming cost V 6 bases and J 3 bases, with 15 bases left between them. From germline, CDR1 is MNHGY and CDR2 SVAAGI. This chain's CDR3 is CASRPTSRGYNEQFF. CDR3 DNA: TGTGCCAGCAGGCCGACCTCAAGGGGCTACAATGAGCAGTTCTTC.

At least ten counts were recorded for this clonotype. V gene TRBV5-1 combines with J gene TRBJ2-6; tentatively, D is TRBD1 (5 bases). Germline V lookup: CDR1 SGHRS, CDR2 YFSETQ. Trimming shortened V by 0 bases and J by 1 base, and 14 bases separated the two germline ends. This CDR3 has 18 residues. The CDR3 DNA is TGCGCCAGCAGCTTGGTGGCGCAGGGCGCGTCTGGGGCCAACGTCCTGACTTTC. Its translation: CASSLVAQGASGANVLTF.

By share, this clonotype counts as medium-sized. The chain carries TRBV12-3 or TRBV12-4 and TRBJ2-2; 9 nucleotides agree with TRBD2. V lost 7 bases to trimming and J lost 7 bases; unmatched junction nucleotides: 7. The CDR3 is 14 residues long. CDR3 sequence reads: CASILAGRDGELFF. The CDR3 DNA is TGTGCCAGCATCCTAGCGGGAAGGGACGGGGAGCTGTTTTTT.